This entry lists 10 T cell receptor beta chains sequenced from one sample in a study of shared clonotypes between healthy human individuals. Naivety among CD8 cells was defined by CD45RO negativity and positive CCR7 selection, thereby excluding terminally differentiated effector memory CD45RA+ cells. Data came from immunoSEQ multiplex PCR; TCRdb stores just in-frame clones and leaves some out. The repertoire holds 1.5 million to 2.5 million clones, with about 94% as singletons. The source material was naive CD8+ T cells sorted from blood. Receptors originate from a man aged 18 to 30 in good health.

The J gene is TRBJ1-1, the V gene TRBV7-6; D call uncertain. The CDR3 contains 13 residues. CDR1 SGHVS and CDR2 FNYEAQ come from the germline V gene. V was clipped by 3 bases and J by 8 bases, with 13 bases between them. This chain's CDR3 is CASSLGGTGEAFF. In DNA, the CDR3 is TGTGCCAGCAGCTTGGGCGGTACGGGGGAAGCTTTCTTT. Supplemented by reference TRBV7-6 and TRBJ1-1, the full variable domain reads GAGVSQSPRYKVTKRGQDVALRCDPISGHVSLYWYRQALGQGPEFLTYFNYEAQQDKSGLPNDRFSAERPEGSISTLTIQRTEQRDSAMYRCASSLGGTGEAFFGQGTRLTVV.

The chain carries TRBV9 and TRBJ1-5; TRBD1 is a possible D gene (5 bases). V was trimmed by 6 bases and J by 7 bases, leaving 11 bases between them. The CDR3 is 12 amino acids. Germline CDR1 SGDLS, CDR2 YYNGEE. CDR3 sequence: CASNRGEQPQHF. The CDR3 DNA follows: TGTGCCAGCAATAGGGGTGAACAGCCCCAGCATTTT.

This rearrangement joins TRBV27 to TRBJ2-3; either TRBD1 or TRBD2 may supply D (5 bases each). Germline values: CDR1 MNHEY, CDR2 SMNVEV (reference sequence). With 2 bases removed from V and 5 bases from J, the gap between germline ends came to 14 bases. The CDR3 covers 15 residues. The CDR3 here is CASSLDRGQGDTQYF. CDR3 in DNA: TGTGCCAGCAGTTTAGACCGGGGCCAGGGAGATACGCAGTATTTT.

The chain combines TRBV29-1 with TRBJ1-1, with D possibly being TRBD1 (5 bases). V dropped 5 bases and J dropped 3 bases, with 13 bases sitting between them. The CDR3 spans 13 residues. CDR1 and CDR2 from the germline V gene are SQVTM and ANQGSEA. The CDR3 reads CSVWGVGYTEAFF. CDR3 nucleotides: TGCAGCGTTTGGGGGGTGGGGTACACTGAAGCTTTCTTT.

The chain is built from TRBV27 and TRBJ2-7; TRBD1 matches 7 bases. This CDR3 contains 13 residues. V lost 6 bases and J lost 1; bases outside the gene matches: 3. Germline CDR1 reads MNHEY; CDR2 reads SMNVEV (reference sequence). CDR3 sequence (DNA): TGTGCCAGCAGCGACAGGGCTTCCTACGAGCAGTACTTC. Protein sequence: CASSDRASYEQYF.

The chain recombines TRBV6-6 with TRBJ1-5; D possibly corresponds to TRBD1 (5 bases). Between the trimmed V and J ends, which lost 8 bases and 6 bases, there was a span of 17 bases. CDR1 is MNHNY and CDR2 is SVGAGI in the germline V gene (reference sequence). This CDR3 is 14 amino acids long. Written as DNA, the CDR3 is TGTGCCAGCTGGACGGGCAGGGAGGTTCAGCCCCAGCATTTT. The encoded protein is CASWTGREVQPQHF.

CDR3 residues: CASSQESGYSSYEQYF. Written as DNA, the CDR3 is TGCGCCAGCAGCCAAGAATCGGGGTATAGCTCCTACGAGCAGTACTTC. The chain joins TRBV4-1 to TRBJ2-7; a possible D gene is TRBD2 (5 bases). The CDR3 totals 16 residues. V was shortened by 0 bases and J by 0 bases, with 12 bases between the two germline ends. The germline V gene encodes CDR1 MGHRA and CDR2 YSYEKL.

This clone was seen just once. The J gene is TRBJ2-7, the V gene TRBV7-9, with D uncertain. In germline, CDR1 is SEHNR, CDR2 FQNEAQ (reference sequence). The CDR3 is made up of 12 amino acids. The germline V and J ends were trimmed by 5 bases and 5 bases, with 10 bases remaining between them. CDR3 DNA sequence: TGTGCCAGCAGCGGCTTACTAAACGAGCAGTACTTC. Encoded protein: CASSGLLNEQYF.

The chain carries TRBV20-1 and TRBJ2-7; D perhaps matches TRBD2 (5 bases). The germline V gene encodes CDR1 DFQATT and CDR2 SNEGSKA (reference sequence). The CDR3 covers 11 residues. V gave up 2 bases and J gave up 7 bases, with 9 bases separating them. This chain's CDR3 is CSARSGWEQYF. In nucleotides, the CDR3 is TGCAGTGCTAGATCGGGGTGGGAGCAGTACTTC.

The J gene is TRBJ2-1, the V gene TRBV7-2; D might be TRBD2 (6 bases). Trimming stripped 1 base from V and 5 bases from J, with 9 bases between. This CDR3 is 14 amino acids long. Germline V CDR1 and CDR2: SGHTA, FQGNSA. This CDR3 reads CASSLVGSDNEQFF. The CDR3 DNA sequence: TGTGCCAGCAGCTTAGTCGGGAGCGACAATGAGCAGTTCTTC. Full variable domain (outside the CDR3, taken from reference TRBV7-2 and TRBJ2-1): GAGVSQSPSNKVTEKGKDVELRCDPISGHTALYWYRQSLGQGLEFLIYFQGNSAPDKSGLPSDRFSAERTGGSVSTLTIQRTQQEDSAVYLCASSLVGSDNEQFFGPGTRLTVL.